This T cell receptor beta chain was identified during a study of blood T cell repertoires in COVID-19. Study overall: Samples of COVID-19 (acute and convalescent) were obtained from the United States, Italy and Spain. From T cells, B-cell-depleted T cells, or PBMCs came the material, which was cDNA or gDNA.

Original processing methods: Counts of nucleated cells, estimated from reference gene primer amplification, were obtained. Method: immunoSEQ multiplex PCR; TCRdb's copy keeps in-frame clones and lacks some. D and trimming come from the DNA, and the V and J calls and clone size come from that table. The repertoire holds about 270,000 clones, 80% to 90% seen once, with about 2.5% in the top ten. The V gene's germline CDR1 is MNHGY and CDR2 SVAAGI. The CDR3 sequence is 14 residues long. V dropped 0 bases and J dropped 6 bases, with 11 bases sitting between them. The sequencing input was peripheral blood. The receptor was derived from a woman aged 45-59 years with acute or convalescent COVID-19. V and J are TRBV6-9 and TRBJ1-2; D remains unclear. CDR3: CASSYSPGKDGYTF. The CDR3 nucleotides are TGTGCCAGCAGTTATTCTCCGGGGAAGGATGGCTACACCTTC.